The rows below give T cell receptor beta chains drawn from one sample of a study of blood T cell repertoires in COVID-19. The table came from immunoSEQ multiplex PCR; TCRdb's copy has only in-frame clones and leaves some out. The sample has 70,000 to 95,000 clones, under 95% seen once; the top ten hold 3% to 4.5%. Specimen: peripheral blood. The origin of the receptors is a woman in her forties or fifties in a cohort sampled during active COVID-19. Each CDR3 is given with its conserved first and last residue. Fields, in order: J gene, clone size, D gene, V gene, CDR3 DNA, CDR3 protein. D genes are given only for firm matches. Size tells how often a clone was seen (once, few, many) or the class of an expanded clone, and some rows leave it out.

TRBJ1-2	NA	NA	TRBV6-5	TGTGCCAGCAAAAAAGGGGGGGACTATGGCTACACCTTC	CASKKGGDYGYTF
TRBJ2-1	NA	NA	TRBV7-9	TGTGCCAGCAGCTACGGACAAGGGGAGCAGTTCTTC	CASSYGQGEQFF
TRBJ2-5	NA	NA	TRBV7-9	TGTGCCAGCAGCTTATATCAGGGGACCCAGTACTTC	CASSLYQGTQYF
TRBJ2-1	NA	NA	TRBV4-2	TGTGCCAGCAGCCCCGAACCCAGCTCCTACAATGAGCAGTTCTTC	CASSPEPSSYNEQFF
TRBJ2-1	NA	TRBD2	TRBV7-9	TGTGCCAGCAGCCCACTACCGGGACTAGACCAGTTCTTC	CASSPLPGLDQFF
TRBJ2-1	NA	NA	TRBV27	TGTGCCAGCAGTTTAGGGACACCCTACAATGAGCAGTTCTTC	CASSLGTPYNEQFF
TRBJ1-6	NA	NA	TRBV10-3	TGTGCCATCAGTGGGGGTACCGGAAGGGGACAAGGAAATTCACCCCTCCACTTT	CAISGGTGRGQGNSPLHF
TRBJ2-2	NA	NA	TRBV5-1	TGCGCCAGCAGCCAAGCGGCAGGGAACACCGGGGAGCTGTTTTTT	CASSQAAGNTGELFF
TRBJ1-5	NA	TRBD1	TRBV19	TGTGCCAGTAGTAGACAGACAGGGGTCGTCAATCAGCCCCAGCATTTT	CASSRQTGVVNQPQHF
TRBJ2-3	NA	NA	TRBV5-1	TGCGCCAGCAGCTTCGAGCGGGGCACAGATACGCAGTATTTT	CASSFERGTDTQYF
TRBJ2-3	few	NA	TRBV6-2/TRBV6-3	TGTGCCAGCAGTCCCGGGACTCCAGGAACGCAGTATTTT	CASSPGTPGTQYF
TRBJ2-1	NA	TRBD2	TRBV27	TGTGCCAGCAGTTTACTAGCGGGAGGGCCTAGGGATGAGCAGTTCTTC	CASSLLAGGPRDEQFF
TRBJ2-1	NA	TRBD1	TRBV7-3	TGTGCCAGCAGTTCGGGACAGGGGAATGAGCAGTTCTTC	CASSSGQGNEQFF
TRBJ1-5	NA	NA	TRBV7-9	TGTGCCAGCAGCGGGGGGGGGAGCGGGGACCGCAATCAGCCCCAGCATTTT	CASSGGGSGDRNQPQHF
TRBJ1-1	NA	NA	TRBV5-1	TGCGCCAGCAGCTCCTTTATGGGGGCGAACACTGAAGCTTTCTTT	CASSSFMGANTEAFF
TRBJ1-2	NA	TRBD1	TRBV19	TGTGCCAGTAGTAGCGACAGGGTTCGACCTATTGGCTACACCTTC	CASSSDRVRPIGYTF
TRBJ2-7	NA	TRBD2	TRBV6-5	TGTGCCAGCGTAGCGGGAGGGCCCATCGAGCAGTACTTC	CASVAGGPIEQYF
TRBJ1-6	NA	NA	TRBV10-3	TGTGCCATCAGTGAGCCCAGGACAACTGAGAGCTCCTATAATTCACCCCTCCACTTT	CAISEPRTTESSYNSPLHF
TRBJ2-3	NA	TRBD2	TRBV5-4	TGTGCCAGCAGCTTCCATTTACTAGCGGGAGTGGGGGCTAGCACAGATACGCAGTATTTT	CASSFHLLAGVGASTDTQYF
TRBJ2-7	NA	TRBD2	TRBV11-2	TGTGCCAGCAGCTATGGTGGGACTAACTCCTACGAGCAGTACTTC	CASSYGGTNSYEQYF
TRBJ1-1	NA	NA	TRBV5-4	TGTGCCAGCAGCTTCGGGGGGTCTGAAGCTTTCTTT	CASSFGGSEAFF
TRBJ2-7	NA	NA	TRBV29-1	TGCAGCGTAGCCAGGGACACTACCTACGAGCAGTACTTC	CSVARDTTYEQYF
TRBJ1-1	NA	TRBD1	TRBV6-5	TGTGCCAGCGTCAGGGGGCTGGGGACTGAAGCTTTCTTT	CASVRGLGTEAFF
TRBJ1-6	NA	NA	TRBV2	TGTGCCAGCAGTGAGGGGCCGGCAGGGATATCACCCCTCCACTTT	CASSEGPAGISPLHF
TRBJ1-5	NA	TRBD1	TRBV18	TGTGCCAGCTCAACAATGAGGACAGGGAACAATCAGCCCCAGCATTTT	CASSTMRTGNNQPQHF
TRBJ2-4	NA	TRBD1	TRBV27	TGTGCCAGCAGTTTAGGACAGGGGCTCCCTAAGAACATTCAGTACTTC	CASSLGQGLPKNIQYF
TRBJ2-5	NA	NA	TRBV9	TGTGCCAGCAGCGGACATCCCCAAGAGACCCAGTACTTC	CASSGHPQETQYF
TRBJ2-3	NA	NA	TRBV12-3/TRBV12-4	TGTGCCAGCAGTTCCAGGGCGTCCGCGCAGTATTTT	CASSSRASAQYF
TRBJ1-4	NA	TRBD1	TRBV11-2	TGTGCCAGCAGCTTCCAGGGGGCGCAGGAAAAACTGTTTTTT	CASSFQGAQEKLFF
TRBJ2-1	NA	NA	TRBV5-5	TGTGCCAGCAGGGTAGGGGATAGCTCCTACAATGAGCAGTTCTTC	CASRVGDSSYNEQFF
TRBJ1-6	NA	NA	TRBV3-1/TRBV3-2	TGTGCCAGCAGCACAGGAACCGATACTTCACCCCTCCACTTT	CASSTGTDTSPLHF
TRBJ2-1	NA	TRBD2	TRBV14	TGTGCCAGCAGCCAAGTTCCAGCGGGAGTGGGATGGGGCTCCTACAATGAGCAGTTCTTC	CASSQVPAGVGWGSYNEQFF
TRBJ2-2	NA	TRBD1	TRBV19	TGTGCCAGTAGTATGACAGGGATAAACACCGGGGAGCTGTTTTTT	CASSMTGINTGELFF
TRBJ1-2	NA	NA	TRBV6-5	TGTGCCAGCAGTTCCCCGCGGGCCCCGGGTGGTCATGGCTACATCTTC	CASSSPRAPGGHGYIF
TRBJ2-7	NA	TRBD2	TRBV5-5	TGTGCCAGCAGCCCTCAACTAGCGGGGCCGGAGTACTTC	CASSPQLAGPEYF
TRBJ2-5	NA	NA	TRBV3-1/TRBV3-2	TGTGCCAGCAGCCAAGGTCCGGCAGTTGTTCAGGGGACCCAGTACTTC	CASSQGPAVVQGTQYF